This T cell receptor (beta chain) was captured in a study of control samples from healthy donors and cancer patients. Clones were sequenced by immunoSEQ multiplex PCR, and TCRdb holds only the in-frame ones, with some missing. The sample has roughly 40,000 clones, less than 90% seen once; the top ten hold roughly 44%. The CDR3 sequence is 15 residues long. In germline, CDR1 is MNHEY, CDR2 SMNVEV (reference sequence). The V gene lost 5 bases and the J gene lost 5 bases, with 15 bases spanning the gap. The sample was blood. The TCR sequence derives from a man in his sixties in good health. The genes are TRBV27 and TRBJ2-2, with a weak D call TRBD2 (6 bases). The CDR3 loop reads CASSPGTYETGELFF. CDR3 nucleotides: TGTGCCAGCAGTCCAGGGACTTACGAGACCGGGGAGCTGTTTTTT.